The 12 T cell receptor beta chains in this list originate from one sample, sequenced in a study of T-cell reconstitution after alpha-beta-depleted transplantation in children. Construction of the TCRbeta library involved unique molecular identifiers. TCRdb reprocessed the PCR reads with MiXCR, giving one entry per CDR3 protein. Of hundreds of thousands of distinct CDR3 sequences in the sample, approximately 8% were seen once. Sequences were derived from PBMCs, mostly from graft donor cells, sampled 180 days after TCRalphabeta/CD19-depleted stem cell transplant. The receptors here all came from a male patient between 5 and 17 years old who had a stem cell transplant for acute lymphoblastic leukemia, so the T cells may come from the graft donor.

This clonotype was counted at least ten times. The J gene is TRBJ2-2, the V gene TRBV7-8; no reliable D call. Trimming cost V 2 bases and J 4 bases, with 14 bases left between them. The CDR3 length is 16 residues. Germline CDR1 is SGHVS and CDR2 is FQNEAQ. The CDR3 spells CASSLSVGIRTGELFF. The CDR3 region has the DNA TGTGCCAGCAGCTTAAGCGTTGGGATTCGCACCGGGGAGCTGTTTTTT.

This clonotype was found many times. The chain has TRBV20-1 and TRBJ1-3, with D perhaps matching TRBD1 (5 bases). Germline CDR1 reads DFQATT; CDR2 reads SNEGSKA (reference sequence). The CDR3 totals 14 residues. Trimming cost V 6 bases and J 4 bases, with 16 bases left between them. CDR3 sequence reads: CSARRVGTGNTIYF. CDR3 in DNA: TGCAGTGCGAGGCGGGTTGGGACCGGAAACACCATATATTTT.

This clonotype occurred many times. The CDR3 protein is CASSAEAPSTDTQYF. The CDR3 bases are TGTGCCAGCAGTGCTGAAGCGCCTAGCACAGATACGCAGTATTTT. This chain links TRBV6-4 with TRBJ2-3; D is uncertain. The CDR3 has 15 amino acids. Per the germline V gene, CDR1 is MRHNA and CDR2 is SNTAGT. With 4 bases removed from V and 0 bases from J, the gap between germline ends came to 11 bases.

At least ten counts were recorded for this clonotype. V usage is TRBV7-6 and J usage is TRBJ2-7, with 9 bases matching TRBD2. Germline V gene sequence: CDR1 SGHVS, CDR2 FNYEAQ. The CDR3 totals 17 residues. J lost 7 bases, V lost 1 base, and 14 bases had no gene match. CDR3 region: CASSLDPGTSNSKEQYF. Written as DNA, the CDR3 is TGTGCCAGCAGCTTAGACCCCGGGACTAGCAATTCGAAAGAGCAGTACTTC.

The V call is TRBV5-6, the J call TRBJ2-7; D is possibly TRBD1 (6 bases). Trimming cost V 0 bases and J 5 bases, with 15 bases left between them. The CDR3 covers 15 residues. Germline V lookup: CDR1 SGHDT, CDR2 YYEEEE. The CDR3 DNA reads as TGTGCCAGCAGCTTGGTGGGCAGGGGAGCGGACGAGCAGTACTTC. Its translation: CASSLVGRGADEQYF.

This clonotype occurred a few times. The chain is built from TRBV12-5 and TRBJ2-7; D is unresolved. The CDR3 has 9 residues. V was cut by 6 bases and J by 7 bases, with 4 bases left in between. Germline assignment: CDR1 LGHNT and CDR2 FRNRAP. CDR3 bases: TGTGCTAGTGGCCCAGAGCAGTACTTC. It encodes CASGPEQYF.

The table lists this clonotype with many counts. Germline and junction disagree at one end, which may indicate a read error. The chain combines TRBV29-1 with TRBJ2-7, with D possibly being TRBD2 (7 bases). This CDR3 comprises 15 residues. Germline CDR1 is SQVTM and CDR2 is ANQGSEA. The CDR3 loop is CSVPGGGSLSSEQYF. CDR3 nucleotides: TGCAGCGTCCCTGGGGGCGGGAGTCTCTCCTCCGAGCAGTACTTC.

Many counts were recorded for this clonotype. One end of the junction varies from germline; a read error may be responsible. The chain carries TRBV7-7 and TRBJ2-7; 10 bases are a match to TRBD1. The CDR3 runs 14 residues. Germline values: CDR1 SSHAT, CDR2 FNYEAQ (reference sequence). CDR3 residues: CASSLGTGAYEQYF. The CDR3, as DNA: TGCGCCAGCAGCCTCGGGACAGGGGCCTACGAGCAGTACTTC.

This clonotype was seen just once. The genes are TRBV19 and TRBJ2-1; D ambiguous. The V gene lost 4 bases and the J gene lost 4 bases, with 11 bases spanning the gap. Germline CDR1 reads LNHDA; CDR2 reads SQIVND (reference sequence). This CDR3 region has 14 residues. In nucleotides, the CDR3 is TGTGCCAGTAGTACAGACCCCTTTTACAATGAGCAGTTCTTC. Translated: CASSTDPFYNEQFF.

In its sample, this clonotype was seen many times. The J gene is TRBJ2-7, the V gene TRBV7-3; D gene ambiguous. This CDR3 region has 14 residues. Germline loops: CDR1 SGHTA, CDR2 FQGTGA. The germline V and J ends were trimmed by 0 bases and 1 base, with 7 bases remaining between them. CDR3 in amino acids: CASSLTVDSYEQYF. The CDR3 DNA reads TGTGCCAGCAGCTTAACGGTCGATTCCTACGAGCAGTACTTC.

This clonotype occurred many times. The chain carries TRBV20-1 and TRBJ2-7, with 7 nucleotides matching TRBD2. The CDR3 consists of 13 residues. V trimming: 6 bases; J trimming: 2 bases; junction bases outside the gene matches: 7. Germline CDR1 reads DFQATT; CDR2 reads SNEGSKA (reference sequence). The CDR3: CSAPGTTTYEQYF. CDR3 nucleotide sequence: TGCAGTGCGCCTGGGACTACAACCTACGAGCAGTACTTC.

There are many counts of this clonotype. The gene calls are TRBV7-9 and TRBJ1-3; D not resolved. V lost 2 bases, J lost 8 bases, and 25 bases lay in between. This CDR3 has 18 amino acids. Germline V gene sequence: CDR1 SEHNR, CDR2 FQNEAQ (reference sequence). CDR3 sequence: CASSLTRSLRAGGDTIYF. The CDR3 DNA sequence: TGTGCCAGCAGCTTAACACGATCGTTGAGGGCAGGCGGGGACACCATATATTTT. Using reference TRBV7-9 and TRBJ1-3 for the parts outside the CDR3, the full variable domain is DTGVSQNPRHKITKRGQNVTFRCDPISEHNRLYWYRQTLGQGPEFLTYFQNEAQLEKSRLLSDRFSAERPKGSFSTLEIQRTEQGDSAMYLCASSLTRSLRAGGDTIYFGEGSWLTVV.